The sequence of this TCR beta chain was determined in a study of T-cell memory formation after mild COVID-19 (dated by TCRdb to about 2021). The study in broad terms: TCR sequence clusters from the two donors were found to be largely donor specific. The cohort comprised two young, previously healthy adult volunteers, one female and one male. In a couple of donors, T-cell clones that expanded and contracted after mild COVID-19 were tracked by sequencing TCRalpha and TCRbeta repertoires over time.

Ficoll-Paque density gradient centrifugation was the method used to isolate PBMCs. TCRdb names Illumina NovaSeq 6000 as the instrument used. TCRalpha and TCRbeta cDNA libraries were built by 5'RACE with constant-segment primers, adding sample barcodes and unique molecular identifiers. Trizol reagent was used to extract RNA from every sample. Libraries were amplified in two PCR steps, with a second sample barcode and Illumina TruSeq adapters added in the second step. Sequencing of the libraries was done on an Illumina NovaSeq, producing 2 x 150 bp paired-end reads. The study's own analysis went as follows. Demultiplexing of reads and collapsing into UMI-guided consensus sequences were performed with migec v1.2.7. With mixcr v2.1.11, UMI consensuses were aligned to TRA and TRB V and J templates and assembled into clonotypes. Clonotypes were classified as expanded or contracted when called significant by both edgeR and NoisET, with noise models trained on biological replicates. For edgeR calls, a false discovery rate-adjusted p below 0.01 and a log2 fold-change threshold of 1 were applied. As an exploratory analysis of dynamics, max-normalized trajectories of the 1000 most abundant clonotypes were examined with PCA combined with hierarchical clustering. Separately sequenced CD4+ and CD8+ repertoires were used to assign a CD4 or CD8 phenotype to each responding clone. Through fastp at Q25 and MiXCR, TCRdb rebuilt clones from the public reads, retaining in-frame beta chains. Every entry covers one CDR3 protein and lists the most common genes and DNA from its rows. Clone size and V and J calls follow TCRdb, not the original study. The sample table holds roughly 350,000 distinct CDR3 sequences, of which roughly 20% were seen once. Around 12% of the sample comes from the top ten.

Results and caveats for the whole study, not just this receptor: Contracting CD4+ clones were located mainly in the CM and EM memory subsets, whereas CD8+ clones were found to be enriched in EMRA. Only two mild cases were covered by the study, and larger cohorts that include severe cases with pre-infection samples were considered necessary. Some responding clones were found in pre-infection memory, which suggests that pre-existing cross-reactive memory T cells took part in the SARS-CoV-2 response. Balanced CD4/CD8 phenotypes were observed for clones contracting from day 15 to 85, whereas a bias towards CD4+ was observed for a second wave of clones expanding from day 15 to 37. SARS-CoV-2 specificity was not confirmed for the second-wave clones peaking on day 37.

Trimming leaves V shorter by 5 bases and J shorter by 4 bases, with the junction holding 8 bases beyond the gene matches. The germline V gene (reference sequence) yields SGHNT for CDR1 and YYREEE for CDR2. Inclusive of the bounding cysteine and phenylalanine, the CDR3 is 14 residues long. CDR3 DNA only is kept here, 42 bases in frame from base 1. To note about this clonotype: The clone's antigen remains unknown. The record has no base qualities; no much larger clone is one base away.

The chain links TRBV5-4 with TRBJ2-5; 7 junctional bases match TRBD2. The specimen was PBMCs or a T cell subset sorted from them (not recorded which). This TCR was recovered from an adult woman who had mild COVID-19 (a few samples of this study predate the infection). The sample titles of this study are shuffled in the database, so cell type and time point are left out; the donor was told from shared clones. The nucleotides read TGTGCCAGCAGTACGAAGCGGGGTAGAGAGACCCAGTACTTC. This gives the protein CASSTKRGRETQYF.